The entry that follows covers one T cell receptor beta chain sequence. The sample originates from a study of T cells in Graves' hyperthyroidism and ophthalmopathy. The V end lost 4 bases, the J end lost 9 bases, and 8 bases lay between the germline ends. The length of the CDR3 is 11 residues. CDR1 KGHDR and CDR2 SFDVKD come from the germline V gene. RNA transcripts served as the template for amplifying TCR beta CDR3 regions. RT-PCR in the first round (using the HTBI primer set) targeted the TCR CDR3. Each CDR3 protein gets one entry after TCRdb re-called the multiplex PCR reads with MiXCR. The table has under 450,000 distinct CDR3 sequences, about 14% seen once.

J is TRBJ1-2 and V is TRBV24-1; a weak D match, TRBD1 (5 bases). The sequence was collected from a man aged 25 to 40 with Graves' hyperthyroidism that later progressed to Graves' ophthalmopathy. Input material: blood. CDR3 region: CATSDRDRYTF. The CDR3 bases are TGTGCCACCAGTGACCGGGACCGCTACACCTTC.